Following are 26 T cell receptor beta chains from one sample sequenced in a study of T cells in Graves' hyperthyroidism and ophthalmopathy. What was amplified from RNA transcripts were TCR beta CDR3 regions. TCR CDR3 regions were first amplified by RT-PCR with HTBI primers. MiXCR, applied by TCRdb to the multiplex PCR reads, yields one record per CDR3 protein. The data hold 400,000 to 450,000 distinct CDR3 sequences, with about 14% observed a single time. The sample consisted of blood. The receptors originated from a man in his late teens or twenties with Graves' ophthalmopathy.

DNA of the CDR3: TGCAGCGTTGAAGGGGGCCGGAGTAGTGAAAAACTGTTTTTT. It translates to CSVEGGRSSEKLFF. V and J are TRBV29-1 and TRBJ1-4; possible D gene TRBD1, 5 bases. Germline CDR1 reads SQVTM; CDR2 reads ANQGSEA. The CDR3 totals 14 residues. V was cut by 1 base and J by 7 bases, with 13 bases left in between.

The sample holds many counts of this clonotype. V is TRBV28 and J is TRBJ1-5, with D hard to call. This CDR3 is built from 17 residues. Germline CDR1 and CDR2: MDHEN and SYDVKM. Between the trimmed V and J ends, which lost 4 bases and 2 bases, there was a span of 18 bases. The CDR3 nucleotides read TGTGCCAGCAGTTCCCTCCGACATCGGGAAGGCAATCAGCCCCAGCATTTT. It specifies CASSSLRHREGNQPQHF.

Worth noting for this clonotype: A much larger clone sits a single nucleotide away, making a read error possible. This sequence joins TRBV3-1 and TRBJ2-7, with a weak D call TRBD2 (5 bases). The CDR3 extends over 13 amino acids. Germline CDR1 reads LGHDT; CDR2 reads YNNKEL (reference sequence). The CDR3 region is CAGRTEVSYEQYF. CDR3 in DNA: TGTGCCGGCAGGACTGAAGTCTCCTACGAGCAGTACTTC.

The rearrangement joins TRBV19 to TRBJ2-7, with TRBD1 matching 7 bases. The CDR3 is 14 amino acids. CDR1 is LNHDA, CDR2 SQIVND, per germline (reference sequence). Losses at the gene ends were 4 bases for V and 1 base for J; bases not matched to a gene: 4. CDR3 protein: CASSRETGSYEQYF. The DNA for the CDR3 is TGTGCCAGTAGTAGGGAGACAGGGTCCTACGAGCAGTACTTC. Complete variable domain (other parts from reference TRBV19 and TRBJ2-7): DGGITQSPKYLFRKEGQNVTLSCEQNLNHDAMYWYRQDPGQGLRLIYYSQIVNDFQKGDIAEGYSVSREKKESFPLTVTSAQKNPTAFYLCASSRETGSYEQYFGPGTRLTVT.

There are many counts of this clonotype. V gene TRBV11-2 combines with J gene TRBJ1-5, with D unclear. The V gene lost 0 bases and the J gene lost 2 bases, with 8 bases spanning the gap. CDR1 SGHAT and CDR2 FQNNGV come from the germline V gene. This CDR3 region has 15 residues. This CDR3 reads CASSLDPGRNQPQHF. In nucleotides, the CDR3 is TGTGCCAGCAGCTTAGACCCGGGCCGCAATCAGCCCCAGCATTTT.

The V call is TRBV19, the J call TRBJ1-4, with TRBD1 identical over 7 bases. Unmatched junction bases numbered 12, after V lost 6 bases and J lost 5 bases. Germline CDR1 is LNHDA and CDR2 is SQIVND (reference sequence). The CDR3 runs 16 residues. CDR3: CASRSHADRQNEKLFF. The CDR3 bases are TGTGCCAGTAGATCTCATGCGGACAGGCAAAATGAAAAACTGTTTTTT.

In its sample, this clonotype was seen a few times. The J gene is TRBJ2-7, the V gene TRBV28, with 8 positions matching TRBD1. The CDR3 covers 13 residues. Germline CDR1 and CDR2: MDHEN and SYDVKM. V shed 6 bases, J shed 6 bases, and the junction held 7 bases outside the gene matches. In nucleotides, the CDR3 is TGTGCCAGCAGCAGGACAGGGACCCGCGAGCAGTACTTC. It specifies CASSRTGTREQYF. Using reference TRBV28 and TRBJ2-7 for the parts outside the CDR3, the full variable domain is DVKVTQSSRYLVKRTGEKVFLECVQDMDHENMFWYRQDPGLGLRLIYFSYDVKMKEKGDIPEGYSVSREKKERFSLILESASTNQTSMYLCASSRTGTREQYFGPGTRLTVT.

The genes are TRBV20-1 and TRBJ1-5; unclear D gene. The V gene's germline CDR1 is DFQATT and CDR2 SNEGSKA (reference sequence). This CDR3 has 13 residues. Trimming pared 1 base from V and 12 bases from J, leaving 16 bases between. CDR3: CSARASTLAHQHF. The DNA for the CDR3 is TGCAGTGCTAGAGCTAGCACCTTGGCGCACCAGCATTTT.

A few counts support this clonotype. This sequence joins TRBV27 and TRBJ1-5; D may be TRBD1 (6 bases). The CDR3 is 16 amino acids. Trimming removed 5 bases from V and 4 bases from J, with 18 bases in between. CDR1 is MNHEY, CDR2 SMNVEV, per germline (reference sequence). In nucleotides, the CDR3 is TGTGCCAGCAGTCCCCATGAGGGGGTTAGAAATCAGCCCCAGCATTTT. This translates into CASSPHEGVRNQPQHF.

This clonotype was counted ten times or more. This sequence joins TRBV7-9 and TRBJ1-2; 7 positions agree with TRBD1. The germline V gene encodes CDR1 SEHNR and CDR2 FQNEAQ (reference sequence). This CDR3 comprises 12 residues. Unmatched junction bases numbered 3, after V lost 3 bases and J lost 8 bases. CDR3 loop: CASSFTGDGYTF. CDR3 coding DNA: TGTGCCAGCAGCTTTACAGGGGACGGCTACACCTTC.

V and J are TRBV9 and TRBJ2-3, with 9 bases that match TRBD1. From germline, CDR1 is SGDLS and CDR2 YYNGEE. The V gene end was trimmed by 3 bases and the J gene end by 3 bases; junction bases not matched to a gene: 5. This CDR3 is 15 amino acids long. The CDR3 reads CASSATGGTTDTQYF. The CDR3 bases are TGTGCCAGCAGCGCCACAGGGGGCACGACAGATACGCAGTATTTT.

This clonotype appeared a few times. The genes are TRBV7-8 and TRBJ2-7; no definite D call. Germline CDR1 is SGHVS and CDR2 is FQNEAQ. This CDR3 spans 16 amino acids. V was clipped by 2 bases and J by 3 bases, with 17 bases between them. CDR3 sequence reads: CASSLLIKGANYEQYF. CDR3 nucleotide sequence: TGTGCCAGCAGCTTACTGATAAAGGGTGCCAACTACGAGCAGTACTTC.

There are many counts of this clonotype. V and J are TRBV5-1 and TRBJ2-7, with 7 bases identical to TRBD1. Per germline, CDR1 SGHRS and CDR2 YFSETQ. The CDR3 contains 17 residues. Trimming at V came to 0 bases and at J to 5 bases, leaving 14 bases not matched to a gene. CDR3 nucleotide sequence: TGCGCCAGCAGCTTGGTTGGGACAGCCGCCCAGTGGGACGAGCAGTACTTC. Protein: CASSLVGTAAQWDEQYF. Based on the CDR3 plus reference TRBV5-1 and TRBJ2-7, the full variable domain is KAGVTQTPRYLIKTRGQQVTLSCSPISGHRSVSWYQQTPGQGLQFLFEYFSETQRNKGNFPGRFSGRQFSNSRSEMNVSTLELGDSALYLCASSLVGTAAQWDEQYFGPGTRLTVT.

The table lists this clonotype with many counts. The chain couples TRBV2 to TRBJ1-5; D unresolved. Germline CDR1 and CDR2: SNHLY and FYNNEI. Trimming shortened V by 3 bases and J by 1 base, and 10 bases separated the two germline ends. The CDR3 has 15 amino acids. CDR3: CASSEETASNQPQHF. The CDR3 DNA sequence: TGTGCCAGCAGTGAGGAGACTGCAAGCAATCAGCCCCAGCATTTT.

Ten or more counts support this clonotype. The chain carries TRBV2 and TRBJ2-3; D is unresolved. With 4 bases removed from V and 6 bases from J, the gap between germline ends came to 8 bases. Germline CDR1 SNHLY, CDR2 FYNNEI. The length of the CDR3 is 12 residues. This CDR3 is CASSGRVDTQYF. In DNA, the CDR3 is TGTGCCAGCAGTGGTAGAGTGGATACGCAGTATTTT. Looking up the rest from reference TRBV2 and TRBJ2-3 gives the full variable domain: EPEVTQTPSHQVTQMGQEVILRCVPISNHLYFYWYRQILGQKVEFLVSFYNNEISEKSEIFDDQFSVERPDGSNFTLKIRSTKLEDSAMYFCASSGRVDTQYFGPGTRLTVL.

This clonotype was seen at least ten times. This chain links TRBV20-1 with TRBJ2-3; 8 bases line up with TRBD2. The length of the CDR3 is 13 residues. The germline V gene encodes CDR1 DFQATT and CDR2 SNEGSKA (reference sequence). Trimming at V came to 5 bases and at J to 2 bases, leaving 3 bases not matched to a gene. CDR3 residues: CSAPGGVTDTQYF. CDR3 nucleotides: TGCAGTGCTCCGGGGGGGGTCACAGATACGCAGTATTTT.

The table lists this clonotype with many counts. The rearrangement uses TRBV10-3 and TRBJ2-7; 11 positions match TRBD1. Unmatched junction bases numbered 4, after V lost 6 bases and J lost 6 bases. In germline, CDR1 is ENHRY, CDR2 SYGVKD. This CDR3 spans 13 amino acids. The CDR3: CAIRSGQGGEQYF. The CDR3 bases are TGTGCCATCAGATCGGGACAGGGGGGCGAGCAGTACTTC.

This clonotype was seen at least ten times. The chain is built from TRBV9 and TRBJ1-1, with 7 bases that match TRBD1. Per germline, CDR1 SGDLS and CDR2 YYNGEE. The CDR3 totals 16 residues. Trimming cost V 3 bases and J 2 bases; bases outside gene matches: 10. In DNA form, the CDR3 reads TGTGCCAGCAGCGCCGATGACAGGGCCGGAAACACTGAAGCTTTCTTT. This translates into CASSADDRAGNTEAFF.

The J gene is TRBJ1-6, the V gene TRBV3-1; D not certain. Trimming removed 0 bases from V and 1 base from J, with 16 bases in between. The CDR3 covers 19 residues. CDR1 LGHDT and CDR2 YNNKEL come from the germline V gene (reference sequence). The CDR3 DNA follows: TGTGCCAGCAGCCAAGAAGTATGGTGGGAAGGGTCCTATAATTCACCCCTCCACTTT. As protein: CASSQEVWWEGSYNSPLHF.

This clonotype came up many times. The chain employs TRBV25-1 and TRBJ1-6; D gene uncertain. CDR3 size: 13 residues. Trimming removed 0 bases from V and 7 bases from J, with 4 bases in between. CDR1 is MGHDK and CDR2 is SYGVNS in the germline V gene. CDR3 bases: TGTGCCAGCAGTGAATACCTGAATTCACCCCTCCACTTT. Translating it yields CASSEYLNSPLHF.

The V gene is TRBV6-2 or TRBV6-3, the J gene TRBJ1-5; D unclear. The CDR3 contains 15 residues. Deletions cut 2 bases from V and 1 base from J, with 9 bases between. The germline CDR1 and CDR2 sequences are MNHEY and SVGEGT. The CDR3 spells CASSYEAGSNQPQHF. The CDR3, as DNA: TGTGCCAGCAGTTACGAGGCGGGGAGCAATCAGCCCCAGCATTTT.

This clonotype was observed many times. The chain links TRBV6-6 to TRBJ2-7, with D hard to call. The V end lost 0 bases, the J end lost 5 bases, and 11 bases lay between the germline ends. This CDR3 is built from 14 residues. The germline V gene encodes CDR1 MNHNY and CDR2 SVGAGI (reference sequence). As DNA, the CDR3 is TGTGCCAGCAGTTACTCGACCACCAGCAACGAGCAGTACTTC. Amino acid sequence: CASSYSTTSNEQYF.

This clonotype was found many times. The rearrangement uses TRBV11-2 and TRBJ2-1; D not certain. Per germline, CDR1 SGHAT and CDR2 FQNNGV. The ends were cut back, 6 bases at V and 8 bases at J, with 17 bases in the middle. The length of the CDR3 is 14 residues. As DNA, the CDR3 is TGTGCCAGCAGATATTGGGCTATAGCCCATGAGCAGTTCTTC. It yields the protein CASRYWAIAHEQFF.

This chain connects TRBV6-6 to TRBJ2-7, with TRBD1 matching over 10 bases. V was pared by 0 bases and J by 6 bases, with 5 bases of the junction left unmatched. The CDR3 loop spans 15 amino acids. The germline V gene encodes CDR1 MNHNY and CDR2 SVGAGI (reference sequence). CDR3 nucleotides: TGTGCCAGCAGTTACTCAGGGGGACAGGGGTTCGAGCAGTACTTC. This encodes CASSYSGGQGFEQYF.

This clonotype has a count of ten or more. The V and J genes are TRBV27 and TRBJ2-7; TRBD1 agrees at 11 bases. Looked up from germline, CDR1 is MNHEY and CDR2 is SMNVEV (reference sequence). CDR3 length: 16 amino acids. With V trimmed by 1 base and J by 7 bases, 9 bases remained unmatched. CDR3: CASSLFRTGGHWEQYF. The CDR3 DNA reads as TGTGCCAGCAGTTTATTTAGGACAGGGGGCCACTGGGAGCAGTACTTC.

In this sample, this clonotype turned up many times. This chain joins TRBV28 and TRBJ2-2; 7 nucleotides match TRBD1. The CDR3 length is 17 residues. Germline V gene lookup returns CDR1 MDHEN and CDR2 SYDVKM. V was clipped by 4 bases and J by 2 bases; unmatched bases: 10. CDR3 coding DNA: TGTGCCAGCAGTTCAGACCTCGGGACAGCTAACACCGGGGAGCTGTTTTTT. This codes for CASSSDLGTANTGELFF.